The 27 T cell receptor beta chains below were found in one sample sequenced in a study of T cell responses to AZD1222 COVID-19 vaccine. Sequencing was performed with immunoSEQ multiplex PCR; in TCRdb, only in-frame clones are kept and a portion is missing. This table holds 200,000 or so clones, 80% to 90% found once. The sequenced sample was peripheral blood, obtained on day 0 of MenACWY control vaccination. The source is an adult in good health.

The CDR3 region has the DNA TGTGCCAGTATCCCCAGGGGTGTCGGGGAGCTGTTTTTT. It yields the protein CASIPRGVGELFF. This chain connects TRBV19 to TRBJ2-2; the D gene is possibly TRBD1 (6 bases). This CDR3 has 13 amino acids. Germline V lookup: CDR1 LNHDA, CDR2 SQIVND (reference sequence). Trimming cost V 7 bases and J 7 bases, with 13 bases left between them.

This clone was observed a single time. This chain connects TRBV3-1 (or the pseudogene TRBV3-2) to TRBJ1-4; D gene ambiguous. The ends were cut back, 3 bases at V and 0 bases at J, with 8 bases in the middle. The CDR3 consists of 15 residues. Looked up from germline, CDR1 is LGHDT and CDR2 is YNNKEL (reference sequence). CDR3 loop: CASSHSQPTNEKLFF. CDR3 bases: TGTGCCAGCAGCCACTCCCAGCCAACTAATGAAAAACTGTTTTTT.

J is TRBJ1-5 and V is TRBV2, with 8 bases matching TRBD1. CDR3 size: 14 residues. V lost 4 bases to trimming and J lost 4 bases; unmatched junction nucleotides: 3. Looked up from germline, CDR1 is SNHLY and CDR2 is FYNNEI. CDR3 DNA: TGTGCCAGCAGTGGTGGGGACAGGAATCAGCCCCAGCATTTT. Amino acids: CASSGGDRNQPQHF.

The chain combines TRBV7-8 with TRBJ2-7; D is possibly TRBD1 or TRBD2 (5 bases each). Trimming shortened V by 4 bases and J by 3 bases, and 16 bases separated the two germline ends. The CDR3 extends over 15 amino acids. Germline assignment: CDR1 SGHVS and CDR2 FQNEAQ. CDR3 sequence reads: CASSSGAGQLYEQYF. The CDR3 region has the DNA TGTGCCAGCAGCTCCGGGGCCGGGCAACTCTACGAGCAGTACTTC.

The J gene is TRBJ1-6, the V gene TRBV10-3; unclear D gene. From germline, CDR1 is ENHRY and CDR2 SYGVKD. This CDR3 region has 16 residues. V dropped 2 bases and J dropped 2 bases, with 10 bases sitting between them. The CDR3 region has the DNA TGTGCCATCAGTGAGAAGGGCGGAACCTATAATTCACCCCTCCACTTT. As protein: CAISEKGGTYNSPLHF.

This chain links TRBV10-3 with TRBJ1-2; 10 nucleotides align to TRBD1. The V segment lost 1 base and the J segment 2 bases; nucleotides outside the gene matches: 10. CDR1 and CDR2 (germline): ENHRY, SYGVKD. CDR3 length equals 18 residues. The CDR3 spells CAISEFRDRGIRNYGYTF. As DNA, the CDR3 is TGTGCCATCAGTGAGTTCCGGGACAGGGGAATTCGCAACTATGGCTACACCTTC.

The genes are TRBV6-5 and TRBJ1-6; D not resolved. The CDR3 runs to 13 residues. Trimming cost V 6 bases and J 7 bases, with 10 bases left between them. Germline lookup yields CDR1 MNHEY and CDR2 SVGAGI. The chain's CDR3 is CASRLDYNSPLHF. In DNA, the CDR3 is TGTGCCAGCAGACTGGACTACAATTCACCCCTCCACTTT.

Points on this clone: Other DNA sequences in this specimen translate into the identical CDR3. The chain employs TRBV28 and TRBJ2-7, with D unresolved. Germline CDR1 is MDHEN and CDR2 is SYDVKM. The CDR3 runs 11 residues. Trimming pared 2 bases from V and 5 bases from J, leaving 4 bases between. The CDR3 DNA sequence: TGTGCCAGCAGTTTAGGTAACGAGCAGTACTTC. This sequence encodes CASSLGNEQYF.

The chain uses TRBV5-8 and TRBJ2-7; 10 positions match TRBD1. This CDR3 spans 15 amino acids. Looked up from germline, CDR1 is SGHTS and CDR2 is YDEGEE. J was trimmed by 2 bases and V by 0 bases; bases with no gene match: 2. The CDR3 nucleotides are TGTGCCAGCAGCTTGGTGGGACAGGGGCCCTACGAGCAGTACTTC. This translates into CASSLVGQGPYEQYF.

The count of this clone is one. V gene TRBV6-4 combines with J gene TRBJ1-5, with D possibly TRBD1 on 5 matching bases. Germline CDR1 and CDR2: MRHNA and SNTAGT. This CDR3 contains 15 residues. V was pared by 2 bases and J by 6 bases, with 14 bases between. CDR3 loop: CASSDDAGSGQPQHF. CDR3 DNA: TGTGCCAGCAGTGACGACGCAGGGAGCGGTCAGCCCCAGCATTTT.

The gene calls are TRBV29-1 and TRBJ2-7; TRBD1 agrees at 9 bases. Germline loops: CDR1 SQVTM, CDR2 ANQGSEA. V dropped 6 bases and J dropped 6; count of bases not matched to a gene: 9. The CDR3 extends over 13 amino acids. DNA for the CDR3: TGCAGCGTGTCCGGGACAGGGTCTGGCGAGCAGTACTTC. This gives the protein CSVSGTGSGEQYF.

The V call is TRBV15, the J call TRBJ2-1; TRBD2 is a possible D gene (6 bases). Germline V lookup: CDR1 LNHNV, CDR2 YYDKDF (reference sequence). The ends were cut back, 11 bases at V and 0 bases at J, with 17 bases in the middle. The CDR3 consists of 15 residues. This CDR3 reads CAVRGRRSSYNEQFF. The CDR3 nucleotides read TGTGCCGTCCGGGGGAGACGTAGCTCCTACAATGAGCAGTTCTTC. Full variable domain (outside the CDR3, taken from reference TRBV15 and TRBJ2-1): DAMVIQNPRYQVTQFGKPVTLSCSQTLNHNVMYWYQQKSSQAPKLLFHYYDKDFNNEADTPDNFQSRRPNTSFCFLDIRSPGLGDTAMYLCAVRGRRSSYNEQFFGPGTRLTVL.

This clone has only a few counts. The CDR3 loop reads CASSEGVGRTVPYGYTF. The CDR3 DNA reads TGTGCCAGCAGCGAAGGGGTCGGTCGGACAGTCCCCTATGGCTACACCTTC. This chain links TRBV9 with TRBJ1-2, with a tentative D call TRBD1 (6 bases). CDR1 SGDLS and CDR2 YYNGEE come from the germline V gene. Trimming stripped 3 bases from V and 4 bases from J, with 22 bases between. This CDR3 has 17 residues.

The chain recombines TRBV15 with TRBJ1-2, with unresolved D. The germline V and J ends were trimmed by 0 bases and 5 bases, with 10 bases remaining between them. The CDR3 has 14 amino acids. Germline V gene data show CDR1 as LNHNV and CDR2 as YYDKDF (reference sequence). DNA for the CDR3: TGTGCCACCAGCAGAGATAGACAATTTTATGGCTACACCTTC. This sequence encodes CATSRDRQFYGYTF.

J is TRBJ2-7 and V is TRBV14; either TRBD1 or TRBD2 may fit D (6 bases each). V gave up 4 bases and J gave up 2 bases, with 24 bases separating them. In germline, CDR1 is SGHDN, CDR2 FVKESK. The length of the CDR3 is 18 residues. Written as DNA, the CDR3 is TGTGCCAGCAGCCCCTTCGGGGGCTCACCACTCCTAACCTACGAGCAGTACTTC. This codes for CASSPFGGSPLLTYEQYF.

The chain uses TRBV7-2 and TRBJ2-7; 8 bases fit TRBD2. The CDR3 runs 16 residues. Germline V gene lookup returns CDR1 SGHTA and CDR2 FQGNSA. V lost 5 bases, J lost 0 bases, and 9 bases stayed unmatched. The CDR3 DNA sequence: TGTGCCAGCAGCCCTTCGGGTAGCGGGGACTCCTACGAGCAGTACTTC. It yields the protein CASSPSGSGDSYEQYF.

The chain couples TRBV2 to TRBJ1-1, with D perhaps TRBD1 (6 bases). V was clipped by 7 bases and J by 2 bases, with 23 bases between them. The CDR3 runs to 17 residues. CDR1 and CDR2 from the germline V gene are SNHLY and FYNNEI. In nucleotides, the CDR3 is TGTGCCAGCAATAAGGCCCAGGGGATGGGGGATAACACTGAAGCTTTCTTT. This sequence encodes CASNKAQGMGDNTEAFF.

This clone appeared a few times. This chain uses TRBV29-1 with TRBJ2-7; TRBD2 is a possible D gene (6 bases). Germline V lookup: CDR1 SQVTM, CDR2 ANQGSEA. This CDR3 is built from 13 residues. Trimming took 4 bases from V and 3 from J, leaving 13 bases between them. CDR3 nucleotides: TGCAGCGTTGTTCGACTAGGAGGCTACGAGCAGTACTTC. Translation gives CSVVRLGGYEQYF.

The chain combines TRBV3-1 (or the pseudogene TRBV3-2) with TRBJ1-2, with D possibly matching TRBD1 (6 bases). The germline V gene encodes CDR1 LGHDT and CDR2 YNNKEL (reference sequence). V lost 4 bases, J lost 8 bases, and 17 bases lay in between. The CDR3 loop spans 14 amino acids. CDR3 nucleotides: TGTGCCAGCAGCCGGGGGCCCCGGGAGGACGGCTACACCTTC. Protein: CASSRGPREDGYTF.

The chain carries TRBV9 and TRBJ2-3; 8 nucleotides agree with TRBD2. The germline V gene has CDR1 SGDLS and CDR2 YYNGEE. The V segment lost 4 bases and the J segment 0 bases; nucleotides outside the gene matches: 4. The CDR3 spans 15 residues. The CDR3 region has the DNA TGTGCCAGCAGCCAAAGCGGGAGAAGCACAGATACGCAGTATTTT. Amino acids: CASSQSGRSTDTQYF. The full variable domain, its missing parts supplied by reference TRBV9 and TRBJ2-3, is DSGVTQTPKHLITATGQRVTLRCSPRSGDLSVYWYQQSLDQGLQFLIQYYNGEERAKGNILERFSAQQFPDLHSELNLSSLELGDSALYFCASSQSGRSTDTQYFGPGTRLTVL.

Here the CDR3 reads CATSRAMVGDRTEAFF. For the CDR3, the DNA is TGTGCCACCAGCAGAGCCATGGTCGGGGATCGGACTGAAGCTTTCTTT. The V call is TRBV15, the J call TRBJ1-1; D is unclear. Germline V CDR1 and CDR2: LNHNV, YYDKDF (reference sequence). The ends were cut back, 1 base at V and 5 bases at J, with 17 bases in the middle. This CDR3 is built from 16 residues.

This clone was seen a few times. The V and J genes are TRBV19 and TRBJ2-7, with TRBD1 identical over 8 bases. The CDR3 consists of 15 residues. CDR1 and CDR2 (germline): LNHDA, SQIVND (reference sequence). Trimming took 1 base from V and 4 from J; bases not matched to a gene: 6. CDR3 nucleotides: TGTGCCAGTAGTATAGTAGGCAGGGGGCAATACGAGCAGTACTTC. Its protein product is CASSIVGRGQYEQYF. The full variable domain, its missing parts supplied by reference TRBV19 and TRBJ2-7, is DGGITQSPKYLFRKEGQNVTLSCEQNLNHDAMYWYRQDPGQGLRLIYYSQIVNDFQKGDIAEGYSVSREKKESFPLTVTSAQKNPTAFYLCASSIVGRGQYEQYFGPGTRLTVT.

This clone came up once. CDR3: CASSISGEGIRPQHF. The CDR3 DNA is TGTGCCAGTAGTATATCCGGAGAGGGGATCCGGCCCCAGCATTTT. The chain couples TRBV19 to TRBJ1-5; the D gene is possibly TRBD1 (5 bases). The CDR3 totals 15 residues. V was clipped by 2 bases and J by 9 bases, with 17 bases between them. The V gene's germline CDR1 is LNHDA and CDR2 SQIVND (reference sequence).

This clone was counted a single time. The chain has TRBV6-5 and TRBJ1-4; no reliable D call. Germline CDR1 MNHEY, CDR2 SVGAGI. V was cut by 0 bases and J by 10 bases, with 18 bases left in between. This CDR3 is built from 16 residues. CDR3 bases: TGTGCCAGCAGTTACTCGAATTGGGTCAAGGACGGAAAACTGTTTTTT. This encodes CASSYSNWVKDGKLFF.

V and J are TRBV2 and TRBJ2-7; 8 bases align to TRBD2. Germline V gives CDR1 SNHLY, CDR2 FYNNEI. This CDR3 spans 15 amino acids. Losses at the gene ends were 6 bases for V and 5 bases for J; bases not matched to a gene: 12. CDR3 in amino acids: CASSVTLTSANEQYF. DNA for the CDR3: TGTGCCAGCAGCGTTACATTGACTAGCGCTAACGAGCAGTACTTC. The full variable domain, with the rest looked up from reference TRBV2 and TRBJ2-7, is EPEVTQTPSHQVTQMGQEVILRCVPISNHLYFYWYRQILGQKVEFLVSFYNNEISEKSEIFDDQFSVERPDGSNFTLKIRSTKLEDSAMYFCASSVTLTSANEQYFGPGTRLTVT.

The rearrangement links TRBV3-1 (or the pseudogene TRBV3-2) to TRBJ1-2; TRBD1 matches at 7 bases. The CDR3 covers 13 residues. Looked up from germline, CDR1 is LGHDT and CDR2 is YNNKEL (reference sequence). The junction had 5 bases not matched to a gene; V was cut back by 4 bases and J by 6 bases. The CDR3 region is CASSLNRGDGYTF. In DNA, the CDR3 is TGTGCCAGCAGCCTAAACAGGGGCGATGGCTACACCTTC.

CDR3 sequence reads: CASSPAQGSSSPLHF. For the CDR3, the DNA is TGTGCCAGCAGCCCCGCACAGGGGAGTAGTTCACCCCTCCACTTT. V and J are TRBV7-9 and TRBJ1-6; 7 bases align to TRBD1. CDR1 is SEHNR, CDR2 FQNEAQ, per germline (reference sequence). With V trimmed by 5 bases and J by 9 bases, 10 bases remained unmatched. There are 15 residues in the CDR3.